Described below is a single TCR beta chain sequence and its context. The CDR3 spans 17 residues. Germline V gene lookup returns CDR1 WSHSY and CDR2 SAAADI. Trimming took 2 bases from V and 2 from J; bases not matched to a gene: 5. Libraries were prepared by immunoSEQ multiplex PCR; TCRdb keeps only in-frame clonotypes and omits some of them. This sample has 200,000 to 250,000 clones, with 83% found just once. The sample belongs to a study of blood T cell repertoires in COVID-19. Sequenced: PBMCs or T cells enriched from blood (not recorded which). This TCR was recovered from a woman between 50 and 59 years old who had been exposed to COVID-19. V gene TRBV10-2 combines with J gene TRBJ2-6; TRBD1 agrees at 8 bases. CDR3 in amino acids: CASSEVTGVTGANVLTF. The CDR3, as DNA: TGCGCCAGCAGTGAGGTGACAGGGGTTACTGGGGCCAACGTCCTGACTTTC.